This TCR beta chain was profiled in a study of PD-1 blockade in classical Hodgkin lymphoma. This clone has only a few counts. Antigen specificity is unknown. TCRdb's copy holds only in-frame clones and misses some; the assay was immunoSEQ multiplex PCR. The sample lists around 14,000 clones; just under 80% were seen once. The study's findings and limits: By C4D1, CD4+ diversity increased significantly, especially in complete responders. Relapsed/refractory patients reportedly had the lowest baseline TCR diversity, below newly diagnosed patients, who were below healthy donors. Factors driving the repertoire differences, possibly disease activity or prior therapy, remain undefined. Diversity similar to that of newly diagnosed patients was seen at baseline in complete responders.

The CDR3 consists of 12 residues. The germline V gene encodes CDR1 MNHEY and CDR2 SMNVEV (reference sequence). Trimming took off 3 bases at V and 12 bases at J, with 15 bases between the two ends. Each patient's relapse followed autologous stem cell transplantation, and brentuximab vedotin exposure varied. The sample in question was peripheral blood mononuclear cells (PBMCs), obtained before the second cycle of nivolumab. The TCR was taken from a human donor with classical Hodgkin lymphoma. The rearrangement links TRBV27 to TRBJ2-7; D unclear. The DNA of the CDR3 is TGTGCCAGCAGTTTCAACCCTAGTGGGCTGTACTTC. This encodes CASSFNPSGLYF.